Following are 26 T cell receptor beta chains from one sample sequenced in a study of T cells in Graves' hyperthyroidism and ophthalmopathy. It was RNA transcripts that yielded the amplified TCR beta CDR3 regions. TCR CDR3 underwent first-round RT-PCR with the HTBI primer set. Each CDR3 protein is one row after TCRdb ran MiXCR on the multiplex PCR reads. Counted here are some 350,000 distinct CDR3 sequences, approximately 25% occurring once; the ten biggest clones make up roughly 70%. The sequenced sample consisted of blood. Source of these receptors: a man aged 45 to 65 with Graves' hyperthyroidism.

This clonotype was detected only a few times. V and J are TRBV7-6 and TRBJ1-5; D possibly corresponds to TRBD1 (5 bases). Germline CDR1 reads SGHVS; CDR2 reads FNYEAQ. The V gene lost 1 base and the J gene lost 3 bases, with 10 bases spanning the gap. The CDR3 has 15 amino acids. The CDR3 nucleotides read TGTGCCAGCAGCTTAGAACGGGGGTCCAATCAGCCCCAGCATTTT. Its protein product is CASSLERGSNQPQHF.

This clonotype showed up just once. This chain's CDR3 is CASSQEAGLKAFF. The CDR3 DNA sequence: TGTGCCAGCAGCCAAGAAGCAGGGCTGAAAGCTTTCTTT. The chain employs TRBV4-2 and TRBJ1-1, with D maybe TRBD1 (5 bases). CDR1 and CDR2 from the germline V gene are LGHNA and YNFKEQ. With 0 bases removed from V and 9 bases from J, the gap between germline ends came to 11 bases. This CDR3 contains 13 residues.

The CDR3 reads CASSELGGETQYF. As DNA, the CDR3 is TGCGCCAGCAGTGAGCTCGGTGGTGAGACCCAGTACTTC. This sequence joins TRBV10-1 and TRBJ2-5, with D uncertain. CDR1 and CDR2 from the germline V gene are WNHNN and SYGVQD (reference sequence). The CDR3 runs to 13 residues. V was cut by 2 bases and J by 5 bases, with 9 bases left in between.

The table lists this clonotype with a few counts. The chain combines TRBV11-3 with TRBJ2-3; 12 positions match TRBD1. CDR1 and CDR2 (germline): SGHNT, YENEEA. With V trimmed by 6 bases and J by 1 base, 11 bases remained unmatched. This CDR3 contains 18 residues. The CDR3 loop reads CASRSGTGGRPGTDTQYF. In nucleotides, the CDR3 is TGTGCCAGCAGGTCCGGGACAGGGGGCAGGCCTGGCACAGATACGCAGTATTTT.

This sequence joins TRBV20-1 and TRBJ2-5; the D gene is possibly TRBD2 (5 bases). The germline V and J ends were trimmed by 6 bases and 1 base, with 12 bases remaining between them. Germline V gene lookup returns CDR1 DFQATT and CDR2 SNEGSKA (reference sequence). There are 13 residues in the CDR3. The CDR3 spells CSARTRFQETQYF. The CDR3 DNA reads as TGCAGTGCGAGAACTAGGTTCCAAGAGACCCAGTACTTC.

This clonotype was recorded a few times. The DNA of the CDR3 is TGTGCTAGTGGTTTGGGACTAGCGGGAGTTTACAATGAGCAGTTCTTC. The encoded protein is CASGLGLAGVYNEQFF. The V call is TRBV12-5, the J call TRBJ2-1; 12 bases match TRBD2. V was clipped by 1 base and J by 4 bases; unmatched bases: 2. This CDR3 contains 16 residues. The germline CDR1 and CDR2 sequences are LGHNT and FRNRAP.

This clonotype was seen once. The chain has TRBV12-5 and TRBJ1-4; D might be TRBD1 (5 bases). Germline-derived CDR1 and CDR2 are LGHNT and FRNRAP. The CDR3 is 15 residues long. With 1 base removed from V and 3 bases from J, the gap between germline ends came to 9 bases. CDR3 region: CASGLGLTANEKLFF. CDR3 in DNA: TGTGCTAGTGGTTTGGGCTTGACAGCTAATGAAAAACTGTTTTTT.

The chain carries TRBV7-6 and TRBJ2-6; D is uncertain. In germline, CDR1 is SGHVS, CDR2 FNYEAQ. The CDR3 runs 16 residues. V dropped 1 base and J dropped 4 bases, with 11 bases sitting between them. The CDR3 is CASSLERVSGANVLTF. CDR3 DNA sequence: TGTGCCAGCAGCTTAGAAAGGGTGTCGGGGGCCAACGTCCTGACTTTC.

The gene calls are TRBV5-1 and TRBJ2-2; 8 bases map to TRBD2. Germline values: CDR1 SGHRS, CDR2 YFSETQ. J lost 2 bases, V lost 2 bases, and 8 bases had no gene match. The CDR3 sequence is 17 residues long. CDR3 DNA sequence: TGCGCCAGCAGCTTTCCTTTGAGCGGGGGAAACACCGGGGAGCTGTTTTTT. As protein: CASSFPLSGGNTGELFF.

This clonotype came up a few times. The rearrangement uses TRBV5-6 and TRBJ1-6; 7 bases are shared with TRBD1. Germline loops: CDR1 SGHDT, CDR2 YYEEEE. The CDR3 covers 15 residues. V lost 5 bases and J lost 7; bases outside the gene matches: 9. The CDR3 is CASSERQGRNSPLHF. The CDR3 region has the DNA TGTGCCAGCAGTGAAAGACAGGGAAGGAATTCACCCCTCCACTTT.

This clonotype has ten or more counts. The rearrangement joins TRBV28 to TRBJ2-5, with D unresolved. The V gene's germline CDR1 is MDHEN and CDR2 SYDVKM. This CDR3 spans 14 amino acids. V lost 4 bases and J lost 2, with 11 bases in between. This chain's CDR3 is CASSSEGPQETQYF. CDR3 nucleotides: TGTGCCAGCAGTTCTGAAGGACCTCAAGAGACCCAGTACTTC.

The rearrangement joins TRBV10-2 to TRBJ2-5; D is ambiguous. This CDR3 is built from 14 residues. V dropped 3 bases and J dropped 4 bases, with 12 bases sitting between them. Germline V gene lookup returns CDR1 WSHSY and CDR2 SAAADI. DNA for the CDR3: TGCGCCAGCAGTGATGCCGAGTGGCCAGAGACCCAGTACTTC. This codes for CASSDAEWPETQYF.

This clonotype was observed a few times. This chain's CDR3 is CASSVSSVLYNEQFF. CDR3 DNA: TGTGCCAGCAGCGTCTCTAGCGTCCTGTACAATGAGCAGTTCTTC. This chain connects TRBV9 to TRBJ2-1; TRBD2 is a possible D gene (6 bases). This CDR3 region has 15 residues. The V and J ends lost 2 bases and 4 bases respectively, with 13 bases between them. Germline CDR1 is SGDLS and CDR2 is YYNGEE.

The rearrangement uses TRBV19 and TRBJ1-1, with a possible D match to TRBD1 (5 bases). The CDR3 extends over 15 amino acids. The germline V gene encodes CDR1 LNHDA and CDR2 SQIVND (reference sequence). V was shortened by 2 bases and J by 0 bases, with 10 bases between the two germline ends. The CDR3 loop reads CASSIWGGLNTEAFF. Written as DNA, the CDR3 is TGTGCCAGTAGTATATGGGGCGGACTGAACACTGAAGCTTTCTTT.

This clonotype was recorded many times. The chain carries TRBV2 and TRBJ2-1, with 15 bases fitting TRBD2. The CDR3 consists of 17 residues. V was pared by 0 bases and J by 8 bases, with 5 bases of the junction left unmatched. Germline CDR1 is SNHLY and CDR2 is FYNNEI. CDR3 in DNA: TGTGCCAGCAGTGAAGCCGGACTAGCGGGAGGGCGGGATGAGCAGTTCTTC. Residues: CASSEAGLAGGRDEQFF.

This clonotype was detected once. The CDR3 reads CSARDRASGGVGPGELFF. CDR3 DNA sequence: TGCAGTGCTAGAGATAGGGCTAGCGGGGGCGTCGGGCCCGGGGAGCTGTTTTTT. V gene TRBV20-1 combines with J gene TRBJ2-2; 10 bases match TRBD2. The ends lost 0 bases at V and 6 bases at J; junction bases unmatched: 13. Germline CDR1 is DFQATT and CDR2 is SNEGSKA (reference sequence). This CDR3 has 18 amino acids.

Note on this clonotype: A much larger clone differs from this one at a single base, so this may be a read error. This rearrangement joins TRBV28 to TRBJ2-3; a weak D match, TRBD2 (5 bases). The CDR3 extends over 14 amino acids. Trimming left V 8 bases short and J 2 bases short, with 14 bases between. CDR1 is MDHEN and CDR2 is SYDVKM in the germline V gene. CDR3 protein: CASELVGVTDTQYF. CDR3 DNA: TGTGCCAGCGAGCTAGTGGGAGTCACAGATACGCAGTATTTT.

This clonotype was found many times. The CDR3 protein is CASSPRGSDTQYF. DNA for the CDR3: TGTGCCAGCAGTCCCCGGGGATCAGATACGCAGTATTTT. The chain links TRBV27 to TRBJ2-3, with D possibly being TRBD2 (5 bases). The V and J ends lost 5 bases and 4 bases respectively, with 10 bases between them. Per germline, CDR1 MNHEY and CDR2 SMNVEV (reference sequence). This CDR3 spans 13 amino acids.

The genes are TRBV7-9 and TRBJ2-2, with D possibly being TRBD2 (5 bases). Germline assignment: CDR1 SEHNR and CDR2 FQNEAQ (reference sequence). CDR3 length: 14 residues. V was clipped by 7 bases and J by 2 bases, with 11 bases between them. CDR3 sequence: CASKSGPNTGELFF. In DNA, the CDR3 is TGTGCCAGCAAAAGCGGTCCTAACACCGGGGAGCTGTTTTTT.

This clonotype appeared a few times. The chain carries TRBV9 and TRBJ1-1; 12 nucleotides align to TRBD1. This CDR3 comprises 15 residues. The germline gives CDR1 SGDLS, CDR2 YYNGEE. With V trimmed by 3 bases and J by 4 bases, 4 bases remained unmatched. The CDR3: CASSAGTGGGTEAFF. The CDR3 nucleotides read TGTGCCAGCAGCGCAGGGACAGGGGGCGGCACTGAAGCTTTCTTT. The complete variable domain, with remaining parts taken from reference TRBV9 and TRBJ1-1, reads DSGVTQTPKHLITATGQRVTLRCSPRSGDLSVYWYQQSLDQGLQFLIQYYNGEERAKGNILERFSAQQFPDLHSELNLSSLELGDSALYFCASSAGTGGGTEAFFGQGTRLTVV.

V is TRBV7-2 and J is TRBJ2-1, with 12 bases lining up with TRBD2. This CDR3 has 18 amino acids. The ends lost 2 bases at V and 5 bases at J; junction bases unmatched: 10. CDR1 SGHTA and CDR2 FQGNSA come from the germline V gene. The CDR3 reads CASSLHPPGLAGHNEQFF. Here the CDR3 DNA reads TGTGCCAGCAGCTTACACCCACCGGGACTAGCGGGTCACAATGAGCAGTTCTTC.

The gene calls are TRBV11-2 and TRBJ1-6, with TRBD1 as a possible D gene (5 bases). The germline V and J ends were trimmed by 5 bases and 3 bases, with 17 bases remaining between them. The CDR3 spans 17 residues. Germline V gene sequence: CDR1 SGHAT, CDR2 FQNNGV. In DNA, the CDR3 is TGTGCCAGCAGCGGCGGGCAGGGTGGCCTCTATAATTCACCCCTCCACTTT. As protein: CASSGGQGGLYNSPLHF.

Note on this clonotype: With a much larger clone just one base away, this may be a read error. The rearrangement joins TRBV12-3 or TRBV12-4 to TRBJ2-3, with TRBD1 as a possible D gene (7 bases). V was trimmed by 10 bases and J by 1 base, leaving 15 bases between them. The CDR3 contains 14 residues. The CDR3 here is CATGRGAGTDTQYF. The CDR3 DNA sequence: TGTGCCACCGGCAGGGGGGCTGGCACAGATACGCAGTATTTT.

This clonotype came up once. Given a much more abundant clone one base away, this may be a read error. The V gene is TRBV6-2 or TRBV6-3, the J gene TRBJ1-5; no definite D call. The CDR3 extends over 13 amino acids. V dropped 2 bases and J dropped 0 bases, with 2 bases sitting between them. Looked up from germline, CDR1 is MNHEY and CDR2 is SVGEGT. The CDR3 region is CASSYHSNQPQHF. For the CDR3, the DNA is TGTGCCAGCAGTTACCATAGCAATCAGCCCCAGCATTTT.

The chain uses TRBV7-9 and TRBJ1-1; tentatively, D is TRBD1 (5 bases). There are 14 residues in the CDR3. Germline CDR1 SEHNR, CDR2 FQNEAQ (reference sequence). With 5 bases removed from V and 4 bases from J, the gap between germline ends came to 14 bases. CDR3 DNA sequence: TGTGCCAGCAGCGCGACCGGGGGGAGCACTGAAGCTTTCTTT. Translated: CASSATGGSTEAFF.

The chain links TRBV5-1 to TRBJ2-7, with 13 bases identical to TRBD2. Germline CDR1 reads SGHRS; CDR2 reads YFSETQ. The CDR3 covers 19 residues. V lost 4 bases to trimming and J lost 2 bases; unmatched junction nucleotides: 15. The DNA for the CDR3 is TGCGCCAGCAGCCCGCAGTCGACTACTAGCGGGAGGGTCCCCTACGAGCAGTACTTC. Protein: CASSPQSTTSGRVPYEQYF.